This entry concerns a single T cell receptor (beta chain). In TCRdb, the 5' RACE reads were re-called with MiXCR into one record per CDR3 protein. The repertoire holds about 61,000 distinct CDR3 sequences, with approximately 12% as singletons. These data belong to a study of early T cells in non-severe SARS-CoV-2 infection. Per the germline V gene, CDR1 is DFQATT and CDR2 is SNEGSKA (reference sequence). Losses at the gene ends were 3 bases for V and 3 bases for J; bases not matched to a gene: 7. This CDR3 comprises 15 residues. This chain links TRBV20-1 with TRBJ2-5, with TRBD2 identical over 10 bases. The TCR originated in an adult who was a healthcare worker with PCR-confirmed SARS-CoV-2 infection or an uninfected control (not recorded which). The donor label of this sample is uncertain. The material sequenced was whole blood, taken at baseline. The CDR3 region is CSASSGGSAEETQYF. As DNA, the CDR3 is TGCAGTGCTAGTAGCGGGGGGTCGGCCGAAGAGACCCAGTACTTC.